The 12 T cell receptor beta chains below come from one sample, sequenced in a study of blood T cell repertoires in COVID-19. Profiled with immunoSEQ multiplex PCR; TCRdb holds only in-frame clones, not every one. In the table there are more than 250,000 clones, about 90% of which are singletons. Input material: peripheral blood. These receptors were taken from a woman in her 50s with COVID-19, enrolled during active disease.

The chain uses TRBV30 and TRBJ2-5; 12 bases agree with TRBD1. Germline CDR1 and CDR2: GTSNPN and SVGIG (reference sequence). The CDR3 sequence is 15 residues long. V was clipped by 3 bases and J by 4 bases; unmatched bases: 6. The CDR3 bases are TGTGCCTGGAGGGAGGGACAGGGGGCAGCAGAGACCCAGTACTTC. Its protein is CAWREGQGAAETQYF.

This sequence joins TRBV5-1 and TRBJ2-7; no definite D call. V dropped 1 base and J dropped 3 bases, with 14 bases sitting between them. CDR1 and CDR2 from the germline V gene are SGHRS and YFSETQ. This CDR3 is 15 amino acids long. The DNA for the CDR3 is TGCGCCAGCAGCTTGTTATTTCTTGCGGACTACGAGCAGTACTTC. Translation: CASSLLFLADYEQYF.

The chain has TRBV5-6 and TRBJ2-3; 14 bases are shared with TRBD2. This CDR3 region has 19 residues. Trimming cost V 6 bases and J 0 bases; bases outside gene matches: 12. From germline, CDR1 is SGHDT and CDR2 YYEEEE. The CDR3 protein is CASNPGTSGSGGSTDTQYF. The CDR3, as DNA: TGTGCCAGCAACCCCGGGACTAGCGGGAGTGGGGGTAGCACAGATACGCAGTATTTT.

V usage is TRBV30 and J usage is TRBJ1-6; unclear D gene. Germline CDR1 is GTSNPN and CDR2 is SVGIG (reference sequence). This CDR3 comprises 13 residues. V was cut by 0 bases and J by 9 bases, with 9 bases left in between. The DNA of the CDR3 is TGTGCCTGGAGTGTAAGCCCGGGTTCACCCCTCCACTTT. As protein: CAWSVSPGSPLHF.

The CDR3 reads CASSLWANSPLHF. CDR3 coding DNA: TGTGCCAGCAGTTTATGGGCCAATTCACCCCTCCACTTT. The chain has TRBV27 and TRBJ1-6; the D is unclear. Trimming stripped 1 base from V and 7 bases from J, with 5 bases between. The CDR3 is 13 amino acids. Germline CDR1 and CDR2: MNHEY and SMNVEV (reference sequence).

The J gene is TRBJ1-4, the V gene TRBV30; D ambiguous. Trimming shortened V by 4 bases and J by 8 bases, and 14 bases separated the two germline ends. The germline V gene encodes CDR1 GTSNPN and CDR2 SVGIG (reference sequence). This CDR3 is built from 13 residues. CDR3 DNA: TGTGCCTGGAATAACTATGGTGGCGAAAAACTGTTTTTT. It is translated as CAWNNYGGEKLFF.

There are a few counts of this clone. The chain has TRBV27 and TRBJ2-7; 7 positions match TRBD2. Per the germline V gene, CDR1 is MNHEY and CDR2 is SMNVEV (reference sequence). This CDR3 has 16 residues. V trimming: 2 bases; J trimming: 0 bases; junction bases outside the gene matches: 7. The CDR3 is CASSLGLAESSYEQYF. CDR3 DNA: TGTGCCAGCAGTTTAGGGCTAGCGGAAAGCTCCTACGAGCAGTACTTC.

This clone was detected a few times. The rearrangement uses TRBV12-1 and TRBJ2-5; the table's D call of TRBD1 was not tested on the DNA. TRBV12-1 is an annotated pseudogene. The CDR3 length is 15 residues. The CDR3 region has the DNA TGTGCCAGCAGCTTCCCACCAGGGTTAAGGGAGACCCAGTACTTC. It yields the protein CASSFPPGLRETQYF.

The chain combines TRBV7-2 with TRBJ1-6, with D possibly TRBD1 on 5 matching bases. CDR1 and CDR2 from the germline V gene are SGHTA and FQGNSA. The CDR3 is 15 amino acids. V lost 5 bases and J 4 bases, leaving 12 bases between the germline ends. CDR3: CASSPAGRYNSPLHF. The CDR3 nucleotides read TGTGCCAGCAGCCCAGCGGGACGGTATAATTCACCCCTCCACTTT.

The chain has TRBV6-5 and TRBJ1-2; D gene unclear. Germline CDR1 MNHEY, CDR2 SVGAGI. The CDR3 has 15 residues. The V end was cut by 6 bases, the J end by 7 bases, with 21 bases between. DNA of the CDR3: TGTGCCAGCAGAGAGAAAAAGCCCGCTCTCGGTGGCTACACCTTC. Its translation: CASREKKPALGGYTF.

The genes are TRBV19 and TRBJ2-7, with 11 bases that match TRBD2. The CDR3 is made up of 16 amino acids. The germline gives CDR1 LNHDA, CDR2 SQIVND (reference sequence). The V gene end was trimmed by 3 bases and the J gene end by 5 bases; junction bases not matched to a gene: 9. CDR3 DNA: TGTGCCAGTAGTATTGGGACCGGGACTAGCGGTGACGAGCAGTACTTC. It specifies CASSIGTGTSGDEQYF.

In DNA form, the CDR3 reads TGCGCCAGCAGCTTGGCACGGGGCAGGGGAGAGACCCAGTACTTC. Translated, it gives CASSLARGRGETQYF. This chain links TRBV5-1 with TRBJ2-5; TRBD1 is a possible D gene (6 bases). Trimming took 0 bases from V and 4 from J, leaving 13 bases between them. The germline gives CDR1 SGHRS, CDR2 YFSETQ. The CDR3 sequence is 15 residues long.